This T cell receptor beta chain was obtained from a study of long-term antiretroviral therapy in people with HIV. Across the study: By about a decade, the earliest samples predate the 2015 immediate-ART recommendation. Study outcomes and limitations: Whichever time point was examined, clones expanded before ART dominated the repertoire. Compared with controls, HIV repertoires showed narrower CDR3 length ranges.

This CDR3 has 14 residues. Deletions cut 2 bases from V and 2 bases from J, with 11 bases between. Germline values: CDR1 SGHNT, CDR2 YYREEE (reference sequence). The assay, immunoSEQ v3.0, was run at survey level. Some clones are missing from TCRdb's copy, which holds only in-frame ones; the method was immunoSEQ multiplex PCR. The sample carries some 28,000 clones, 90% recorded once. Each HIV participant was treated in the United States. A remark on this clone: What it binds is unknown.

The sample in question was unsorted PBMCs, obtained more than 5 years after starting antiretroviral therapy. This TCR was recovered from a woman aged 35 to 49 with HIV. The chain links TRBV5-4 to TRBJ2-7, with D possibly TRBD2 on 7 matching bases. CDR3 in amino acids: CASSFRGGAYEQYF. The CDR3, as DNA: TGTGCCAGCAGCTTCCGAGGGGGGGCCTACGAGCAGTACTTC.